A selection of T cell receptor beta chains follows, all from one sample in a study of blood T cell repertoires in COVID-19. Some clones are missing from TCRdb's copy, which holds only in-frame ones; the method was immunoSEQ multiplex PCR. Of about 200,000 clones in the sample, 85% to 90% were seen once. Material: peripheral blood. The receptors were gathered from a man older than 75 with acute or convalescent COVID-19. Both conserved end residues are trimmed from each CDR3.

J,V,CDR3
TRBJ2-7,TRBV5-1,ASSSGGGLYEQY
TRBJ2-3,TRBV5-1,ASSLGQFTDTQY
TRBJ1-5,TRBV7-9,ASSLTGTSNQPQH
TRBJ2-5,TRBV9,ASSVGISGPQETQY
TRBJ1-2,TRBV30,AWSADRGSYGYT
TRBJ2-2,TRBV6-2/TRBV6-3,ASSPRPTGGVAGELF
TRBJ2-2,TRBV29-1,SVKTSGNTGELF
TRBJ2-7,TRBV12-3/TRBV12-4,ASRRDSHYEQY
TRBJ1-5,TRBV12-3/TRBV12-4,ASAPRGDQPQH
TRBJ1-1,TRBV10-3,AISESGQVNTEAF
TRBJ2-2,TRBV19,ASTRQGANTGELF
TRBJ2-3,TRBV18,ASTLLDSDTQY
TRBJ2-3,TRBV19,ASSPGTSGDTQY
TRBJ2-7,TRBV14,ASNPGRGYEQY
TRBJ2-5,TRBV10-1,ARGLAVQETQY
TRBJ2-2,TRBV9,ASSGTGTGEFWELF
TRBJ1-5,TRBV6-6,ASSDGNQPQH
TRBJ2-2,TRBV11-2,ASSLWTSLGGTGELF
TRBJ2-3,TRBV19,ASSTYLRDTSTDTQY
TRBJ2-3,TRBV24-1,ATSDSGTSGRRTDTQY
TRBJ1-6,TRBV30,ACVQGAGSPLH
TRBJ2-7,TRBV27,ASSLWAGGAGEQY
TRBJ2-2,TRBV6-6,ASSYSRTTAGELF
TRBJ1-6,TRBV9,ASSARQGANSPLH
TRBJ2-5,TRBV27,ASSLYSGKETQY
TRBJ2-7,TRBV12-3/TRBV12-4,ASSRGSSYEQY
TRBJ2-5,TRBV24-1,ATSDTTVGGETQY
TRBJ1-3,TRBV6-5,ASSYTDSGNTIY
TRBJ2-2,TRBV24-1,ATSDPRQGSTGELF
TRBJ2-3,TRBV11-3,ASSLGLSGADTQY
TRBJ2-7,TRBV5-1,ASSSATSSEQY
TRBJ2-2,TRBV9,ASSVRGAPTGELF
TRBJ2-2,TRBV11-3,ASSLGDRGRRNTGELF
TRBJ2-7,TRBV18,ASSPQQGDEQY
TRBJ2-1,TRBV7-6,ASSPRLAEGDEQF
TRBJ1-1,TRBV7-2,ASSPPSGLTEAF
TRBJ1-2,TRBV9,ASSPRLQFPGQATYGYT
TRBJ1-4,TRBV29-1,SVEGGAEKLF
TRBJ1-5,TRBV6-5,ASRRQGDQPQH
TRBJ2-7,TRBV19,ASSRETGSSYEQY
TRBJ2-2,TRBV3-1/TRBV3-2,ASSQDLLGGLF
TRBJ2-2,TRBV19,ASSIGQGITGELF
TRBJ2-3,TRBV5-1,ASSLGTSGRTDTQY
TRBJ1-2,TRBV18,ASSPPLGYGYT
TRBJ1-6,TRBV7-2,ASNSQGGSPLH
TRBJ1-5,TRBV6-6,ASSYARGNNQPQH
TRBJ2-1,TRBV21-1,ASSRRGIKEQF
TRBJ2-1,TRBV5-6,ASSDSPGTGPNEQF
TRBJ2-3,TRBV7-2,ASRFWGGSGSTDTQY
TRBJ1-1,TRBV19,ASSPVMNTEAF
TRBJ2-3,TRBV18,ASSPRQGVADTQY
TRBJ1-1,TRBV6-2/TRBV6-3,ASSRRQANTEAF
TRBJ2-1,TRBV28,ASSLRLAGVVEQF
TRBJ2-7,TRBV19,ASRPGQGQGEQY
TRBJ1-5,TRBV6-2/TRBV6-3,ASSYGGINQPQH